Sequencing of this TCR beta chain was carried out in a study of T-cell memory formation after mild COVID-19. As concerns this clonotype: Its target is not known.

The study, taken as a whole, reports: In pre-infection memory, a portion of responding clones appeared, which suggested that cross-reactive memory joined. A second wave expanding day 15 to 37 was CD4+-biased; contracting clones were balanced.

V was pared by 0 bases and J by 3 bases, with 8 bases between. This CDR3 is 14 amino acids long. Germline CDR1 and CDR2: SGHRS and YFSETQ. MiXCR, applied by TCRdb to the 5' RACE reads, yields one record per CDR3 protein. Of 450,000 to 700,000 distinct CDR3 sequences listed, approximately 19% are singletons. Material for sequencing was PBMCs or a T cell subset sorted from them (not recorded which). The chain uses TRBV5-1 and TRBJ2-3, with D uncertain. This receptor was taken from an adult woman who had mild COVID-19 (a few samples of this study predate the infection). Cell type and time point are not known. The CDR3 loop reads CASSLAEVTDTQYF. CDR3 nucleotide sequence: TGCGCCAGCAGCTTGGCCGAAGTAACAGATACGCAGTATTTT. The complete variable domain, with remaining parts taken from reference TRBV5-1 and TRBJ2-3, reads KAGVTQTPRYLIKTRGQQVTLSCSPISGHRSVSWYQQTPGQGLQFLFEYFSETQRNKGNFPGRFSGRQFSNSRSEMNVSTLELGDSALYLCASSLAEVTDTQYFGPGTRLTVL.